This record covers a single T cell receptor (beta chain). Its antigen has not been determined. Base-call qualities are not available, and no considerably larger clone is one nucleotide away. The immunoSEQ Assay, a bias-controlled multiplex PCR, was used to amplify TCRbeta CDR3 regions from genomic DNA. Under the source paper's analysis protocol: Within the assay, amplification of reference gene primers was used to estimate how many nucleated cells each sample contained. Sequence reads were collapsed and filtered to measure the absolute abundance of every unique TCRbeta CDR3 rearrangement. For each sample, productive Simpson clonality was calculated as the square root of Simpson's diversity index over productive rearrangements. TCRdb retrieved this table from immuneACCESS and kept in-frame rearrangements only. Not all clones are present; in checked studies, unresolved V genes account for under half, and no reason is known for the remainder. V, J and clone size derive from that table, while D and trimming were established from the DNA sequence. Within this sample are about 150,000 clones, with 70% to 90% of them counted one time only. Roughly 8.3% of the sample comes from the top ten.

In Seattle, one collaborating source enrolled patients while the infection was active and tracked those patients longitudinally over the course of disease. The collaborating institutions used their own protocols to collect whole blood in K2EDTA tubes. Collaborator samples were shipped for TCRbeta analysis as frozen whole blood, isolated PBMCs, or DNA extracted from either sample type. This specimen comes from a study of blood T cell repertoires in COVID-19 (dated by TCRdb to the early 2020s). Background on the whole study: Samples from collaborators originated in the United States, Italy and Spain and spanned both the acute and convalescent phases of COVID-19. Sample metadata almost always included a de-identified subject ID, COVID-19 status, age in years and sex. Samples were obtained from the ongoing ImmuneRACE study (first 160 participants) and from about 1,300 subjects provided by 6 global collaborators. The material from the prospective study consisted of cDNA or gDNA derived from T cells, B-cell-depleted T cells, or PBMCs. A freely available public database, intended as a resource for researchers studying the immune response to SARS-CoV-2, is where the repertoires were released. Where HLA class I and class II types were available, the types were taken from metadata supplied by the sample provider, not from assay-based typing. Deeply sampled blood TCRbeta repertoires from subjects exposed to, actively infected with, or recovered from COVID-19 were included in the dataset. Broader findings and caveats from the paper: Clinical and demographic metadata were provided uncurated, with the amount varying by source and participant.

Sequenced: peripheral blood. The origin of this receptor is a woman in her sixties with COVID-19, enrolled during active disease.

The nucleotide sequence reads TGTGCCAGCTCACCCGGGCGGGATATGAACACTGAAGCTTTCTTT. It codes for CASSPGRDMNTEAFF. The V gene is TRBV18 and the J gene is TRBJ1-1; the D gene cannot be resolved reliably. A distance of 11 bases separates the germline ends of V and J, which lose 3 bases and 0 bases respectively. The germline V gene yields KGHSH for CDR1 and LQKENI for CDR2. Including cysteine and phenylalanine, the CDR3 has 15 amino acids. Only the CDR3 part of the read is kept: 45 bases, read in frame from the first base.